One sample yielded the 18 T cell receptor beta chains listed below, sequenced in a study of PD-L1 blockade in urothelial cancer. Profiled with immunoSEQ multiplex PCR; TCRdb holds only in-frame clones, not every one. Among under 45,000 clones listed, over 65% were seen once. The material was PBMCs, obtained around atezolizumab (anti-PD-L1) treatment. These receptor sequences come from a man aged 55 to 70 with urothelial cancer.

The rearrangement joins TRBV5-1 to TRBJ1-2; D gene unclear. Trimming took off 0 bases at V and 3 bases at J, with 9 bases between the two ends. The CDR3 covers 14 residues. Germline V gene data show CDR1 as SGHRS and CDR2 as YFSETQ. In DNA form, the CDR3 reads TGCGCCAGCAGCTTGGCCGGGGATGACTATGGCTACACCTTC. Translating gives CASSLAGDDYGYTF.

The chain joins TRBV6-1 to TRBJ2-7; 7 bases map to TRBD1. From germline, CDR1 is MNHNS and CDR2 SASEGT. With V trimmed by 5 bases and J by 3 bases, 4 bases remained unmatched. The CDR3 has 13 residues. CDR3 sequence: CASSLGQDYEQYF. In DNA, the CDR3 is TGTGCCAGCAGTCTTGGACAGGACTACGAGCAGTACTTC.

The rearrangement joins TRBV5-6 to TRBJ2-7; 11 bases agree with TRBD1. The CDR3 sequence is 15 residues long. The J segment lost 3 bases and the V segment lost 2 bases, leaving 4 bases of the junction unmatched. Germline CDR1 reads SGHDT; CDR2 reads YYEEEE. This chain's CDR3 is CASSLGTGGGYEQYF. In DNA, the CDR3 is TGTGCCAGCAGCTTAGGGACAGGGGGTGGCTACGAGCAGTACTTC. Full variable domain (outside the CDR3, taken from reference TRBV5-6 and TRBJ2-7): DAGVTQSPTHLIKTRGQQVTLRCSPKSGHDTVSWYQQALGQGPQFIFQYYEEEERQRGNFPDRFSGHQFPNYSSELNVNALLLGDSALYLCASSLGTGGGYEQYFGPGTRLTVT.

This chain connects TRBV11-2 to TRBJ2-7; 8 positions match TRBD1. CDR1 SGHAT and CDR2 FQNNGV come from the germline V gene. J lost 1 base, V lost 5 bases, and 19 bases had no gene match. The CDR3 runs to 19 residues. The CDR3 reads CASSHARWAQGAHSYEQYF. For the CDR3, the DNA is TGTGCCAGCAGCCATGCTCGATGGGCTCAGGGGGCTCATTCCTACGAGCAGTACTTC.

The genes are TRBV7-8 and TRBJ2-7, with TRBD1 identical over 9 bases. CDR1 and CDR2 (germline): SGHVS, FQNEAQ. CDR3 length equals 18 residues. V trimming: 1 base; J trimming: 6 bases; junction bases outside the gene matches: 16. CDR3 sequence: CASSLGSRRTGVSGEQYF. The CDR3 coding sequence is TGTGCCAGCAGCTTAGGATCTCGCAGGACAGGGGTTTCGGGCGAGCAGTACTTC. Combining the CDR3 with reference TRBV7-8 and TRBJ2-7 gives the whole variable domain GAGVSQSPRYKVAKRGQDVALRCDPISGHVSLFWYQQALGQGPEFLTYFQNEAQLDKSGLPSDRFFAERPEGSVSTLKIQRTQQEDSAVYLCASSLGSRRTGVSGEQYFGPGTRLTVT.

V gene TRBV19 combines with J gene TRBJ2-3; D may be TRBD1 (5 bases). CDR3 length: 12 amino acids. The V gene's germline CDR1 is LNHDA and CDR2 SQIVND (reference sequence). V gave up 5 bases and J gave up 6 bases, with 9 bases separating them. The CDR3 DNA follows: TGTGCCAGTAGTGAACCAGGGGATACGCAGTATTTT. This codes for CASSEPGDTQYF.

V gene TRBV28 combines with J gene TRBJ2-3; D gene ambiguous. Germline V gives CDR1 MDHEN, CDR2 SYDVKM. The V end lost 7 bases, the J end lost 2 bases, and 16 bases lay between the germline ends. CDR3 length equals 15 residues. CDR3 residues: CASNPRVRSTDTQYF. For the CDR3, the DNA is TGTGCCAGCAACCCCCGGGTCCGATCCACAGATACGCAGTATTTT.

This chain connects TRBV6-1 to TRBJ2-6; 7 nucleotides match TRBD1. Losses at the gene ends were 7 bases for V and 2 bases for J; bases not matched to a gene: 5. Germline loops: CDR1 MNHNS, CDR2 SASEGT. The CDR3 totals 15 residues. The DNA of the CDR3 is TGTGCCAGCACTATGGGGACAGCTGGGGCCAACGTCCTGACTTTC. Protein sequence: CASTMGTAGANVLTF.

The chain uses TRBV28 and TRBJ1-3; no definite D call. In germline, CDR1 is MDHEN, CDR2 SYDVKM. Trimming left V 6 bases short and J 2 bases short, with 8 bases between. This CDR3 is built from 13 residues. The CDR3 nucleotides are TGTGCCAGCAGCTCCTTCGCTGGAAACACCATATATTTT. Translation gives CASSSFAGNTIYF.

CDR3 DNA sequence: TGTGCCAGCGAGGCATCGGGAAACACCATATATTTT. The encoded protein is CASEASGNTIYF. The genes are TRBV6-6 and TRBJ1-3; D is uncertain. Germline CDR1 MNHNY, CDR2 SVGAGI (reference sequence). The CDR3 is 12 amino acids. V was trimmed by 8 bases and J by 4 bases, leaving 9 bases between them.

The chain carries TRBV7-2 and TRBJ1-1; perhaps TRBD1 as D (5 bases). The CDR3 is 14 residues long. With 3 bases removed from V and 4 bases from J, the gap between germline ends came to 12 bases. Germline CDR1 is SGHTA and CDR2 is FQGNSA. The DNA of the CDR3 is TGTGCCAGCAGCTTGGGAGGGGCGGGCACTGAAGCTTTCTTT. It translates to CASSLGGAGTEAFF.

The chain uses TRBV28 and TRBJ2-7; no clear D. From germline, CDR1 is MDHEN and CDR2 SYDVKM. The CDR3 contains 14 residues. Trimming stripped 2 bases from V and 0 bases from J, with 8 bases between. CDR3 nucleotides: TGTGCCAGCAGTTTAGGATGGGCCTCCTACGAGCAGTACTTC. Protein: CASSLGWASYEQYF.

The chain joins TRBV28 to TRBJ2-7; 8 nucleotides agree with TRBD1. The germline CDR1 and CDR2 sequences are MDHEN and SYDVKM. The CDR3 loop spans 15 amino acids. The V segment lost 6 bases and the J segment 0 bases; nucleotides outside the gene matches: 7. DNA of the CDR3: TGTGCCAGCAGCCTACTCGGACAGGGCTCCTACGAGCAGTACTTC. Its protein product is CASSLLGQGSYEQYF.

V gene TRBV28 combines with J gene TRBJ2-1, with a tentative D call TRBD2 (7 bases). This CDR3 spans 15 amino acids. Germline values: CDR1 MDHEN, CDR2 SYDVKM. V lost 3 bases and J lost 5, with 14 bases in between. CDR3 sequence: CASSFAAGANNEQFF. Written as DNA, the CDR3 is TGTGCCAGCAGTTTCGCGGCGGGGGCGAACAATGAGCAGTTCTTC.

CDR3 sequence (DNA): TGCGCCAGCAGCCCGACAGGGCCCGCAGATACGCAGTATTTT. Residues: CASSPTGPADTQYF. J is TRBJ2-3 and V is TRBV10-1, with 7 positions matching TRBD1. Germline assignment: CDR1 WNHNN and CDR2 SYGVQD (reference sequence). V trimming: 6 bases; J trimming: 4 bases; junction bases outside the gene matches: 7. CDR3 size: 14 residues.

CDR3 sequence reads: CASSLTSGRKAEKLFF. The DNA for the CDR3 is TGTGCCAGCAGCTTAACGTCAGGTCGAAAGGCTGAAAAACTGTTTTTT. V and J are TRBV7-2 and TRBJ1-4; no clear D. Germline V gene sequence: CDR1 SGHTA, CDR2 FQGNSA. Trimming removed 2 bases from V and 7 bases from J, with 17 bases in between. The CDR3 totals 16 residues.

This clone has more than one count but fewer than ten. The gene calls are TRBV5-1 and TRBJ2-1; 7 nucleotides line up with TRBD2. After removal of 2 bases from V and 5 bases from J, the junction contained 13 bases not matched to a gene. Germline CDR1 is SGHRS and CDR2 is YFSETQ. This CDR3 region has 17 residues. The CDR3 sequence: CASSFQVMGGGNNEQFF. The CDR3 coding sequence is TGCGCCAGCAGCTTCCAGGTGATGGGGGGAGGGAACAATGAGCAGTTCTTC.

The V call is TRBV28, the J call TRBJ2-7, with 9 nucleotides matching TRBD2. Germline trimming cut 7 bases from V and 4 bases from J; bases unmatched to any gene: 8. The germline V gene has CDR1 MDHEN and CDR2 SYDVKM. The CDR3 is 14 residues long. The CDR3 region has the DNA TGTGCCAGCATGTTCGCGGGGGGGCGGTACGAGCAGTACTTC. It yields the protein CASMFAGGRYEQYF.